What follows are 2 T cell receptor beta chains derived from one specimen sequenced in a study of cytomegalovirus exposure and HLA in healthy donors. 60 Vbeta and 13 Jbeta primers were used in PCR. Clones were sequenced by immunoSEQ multiplex PCR, and TCRdb holds only the in-frame ones, with some missing. The data hold around 130,000 clones, with 75% to 90% observed a single time. Sequencing was carried out using PBMCs. The receptors come from a woman under 40 in good health and CMV-seropositive.

The CDR3 reads CASSVGGGRPDTQYF. In DNA, the CDR3 is TGTGCCAGCAGCGTAGGCGGCGGTCGCCCAGATACGCAGTATTTT. The chain carries TRBV9 and TRBJ2-3; D remains ambiguous. The V gene lost 0 bases and the J gene lost 4 bases, with 12 bases spanning the gap. This CDR3 has 15 residues. Germline CDR1 SGDLS, CDR2 YYNGEE.

This rearrangement joins TRBV11-3 to TRBJ2-1; 8 bases agree with TRBD1. Per germline, CDR1 SGHNT and CDR2 YENEEA. The CDR3 is 16 residues long. V lost 3 bases and J lost 8; bases outside the gene matches: 12. In DNA, the CDR3 is TGTGCCAGCAGCTTTGGACAGGGTTCCTCGGGCTATGAGCAGTTCTTC. This encodes CASSFGQGSSGYEQFF.